This T cell receptor (beta chain) was identified during a study of blood T cell repertoires in COVID-19. Study context: COVID-19 samples collected from the United States, Italy and Spain covered acute and convalescent phases.

Clones were sequenced by immunoSEQ multiplex PCR, and TCRdb holds only the in-frame ones, with some missing. The table has roughly 250,000 clones, about 89% seen once; the top ten hold under 2.5%. J gave up 5 bases and V 4 bases, and 8 bases lay outside the gene matches. The CDR3 has 15 amino acids. Germline CDR1 reads SGHTA; CDR2 reads FQGTGA. Material for sequencing was PBMCs or T cells enriched from blood (not recorded which). The chain is built from TRBV7-3 and TRBJ2-1; 7 positions match TRBD2. The clonotype comes from a woman under 30 who had recovered from COVID-19. CDR3 sequence (DNA): TGTGCCAGCAGCTCCAGCGGGAAGGGTAACAATGAGCAGTTCTTC. Translating it yields CASSSSGKGNNEQFF.